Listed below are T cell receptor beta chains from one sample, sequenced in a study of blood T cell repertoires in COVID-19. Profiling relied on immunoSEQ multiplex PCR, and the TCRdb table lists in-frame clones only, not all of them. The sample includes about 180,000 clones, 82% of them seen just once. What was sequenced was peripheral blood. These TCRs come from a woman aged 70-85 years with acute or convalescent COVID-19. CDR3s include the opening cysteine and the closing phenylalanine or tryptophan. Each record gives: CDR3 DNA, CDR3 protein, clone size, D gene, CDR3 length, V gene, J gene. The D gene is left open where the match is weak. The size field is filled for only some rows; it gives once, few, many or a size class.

cdr3_nt: TGTGCCAGCAGTTTGGGAGCGACCAATGAGCAGTTCTTC; cdr3_aa: CASSLGATNEQFF; clone_size: few; d_call: NA; cdr3_length: 13; v_call: TRBV12-3/TRBV12-4; j_call: TRBJ2-1
cdr3_nt: TGTGCCACCCTACTAGAAATCTCTAACTATGGCTACACCTTC; cdr3_aa: CATLLEISNYGYTF; clone_size: NA; d_call: NA; cdr3_length: 14; v_call: TRBV6-5; j_call: TRBJ1-2
cdr3_nt: TGCGCCAGCAGCCAAGCGTTTCTAGCGGGAGGCACAGATACGCAGTATTTT; cdr3_aa: CASSQAFLAGGTDTQYF; clone_size: NA; d_call: TRBD2; cdr3_length: 17; v_call: TRBV4-3; j_call: TRBJ2-3
cdr3_nt: TGTGCCAGCAGCCCTAGCGGGAGGGGCACCGGGGAGCTGTTTTTT; cdr3_aa: CASSPSGRGTGELFF; clone_size: NA; d_call: TRBD2; cdr3_length: 15; v_call: TRBV7-9; j_call: TRBJ2-2
cdr3_nt: TGCGCCAGACCTCCTCCGGTTAACTATGGCTACACCTTC; cdr3_aa: CARPPPVNYGYTF; clone_size: NA; d_call: NA; cdr3_length: 13; v_call: TRBV5-1; j_call: TRBJ1-2
cdr3_nt: TGTGCCAGCAGCGGGACAAGAAACTATGGCTACACCTTC; cdr3_aa: CASSGTRNYGYTF; clone_size: NA; d_call: NA; cdr3_length: 13; v_call: TRBV9; j_call: TRBJ1-2
cdr3_nt: TGTGCCAGCTCACCACCGTTAGCTAATGAAAAACTGTTTTTT; cdr3_aa: CASSPPLANEKLFF; clone_size: NA; d_call: NA; cdr3_length: 14; v_call: TRBV18; j_call: TRBJ1-4
cdr3_nt: TGTGCCAGCAGCTTAAGTCTTCAGGGGGAAGCTTTCTTT; cdr3_aa: CASSLSLQGEAFF; clone_size: once; d_call: NA; cdr3_length: 13; v_call: TRBV7-3; j_call: TRBJ1-1
cdr3_nt: TGCGCCAGCAGGACCCCAGGGGGCGAGACTGAAGCTTTCTTT; cdr3_aa: CASRTPGGETEAFF; clone_size: NA; d_call: TRBD1; cdr3_length: 14; v_call: TRBV5-1; j_call: TRBJ1-1
cdr3_nt: TGCGCCAGCAGCCCGGGGGGTTCACCCCTCCACTTT; cdr3_aa: CASSPGGSPLHF; clone_size: NA; d_call: NA; cdr3_length: 12; v_call: TRBV5-1; j_call: TRBJ1-6
cdr3_nt: TGTGCCAGCAGCTCTCTAGAGGTGGGCACAGATACGCAGTATTTT; cdr3_aa: CASSSLEVGTDTQYF; clone_size: NA; d_call: NA; cdr3_length: 15; v_call: TRBV11-2; j_call: TRBJ2-3
cdr3_nt: TGTGCCAGCTCACCTTGGGACAGTAATTCACCCCTCCACTTT; cdr3_aa: CASSPWDSNSPLHF; clone_size: once; d_call: TRBD1; cdr3_length: 14; v_call: TRBV18; j_call: TRBJ1-6
cdr3_nt: TGTGCCTGGAGTGGGTTTGGGGGGAACTATCAGCCCCAGCATTTT; cdr3_aa: CAWSGFGGNYQPQHF; clone_size: once; d_call: NA; cdr3_length: 15; v_call: TRBV30; j_call: TRBJ1-5
cdr3_nt: TGTGCCAGCAGCCCCGGACAGGGTATCTACGAGCAGTACTTC; cdr3_aa: CASSPGQGIYEQYF; clone_size: NA; d_call: TRBD1; cdr3_length: 14; v_call: TRBV5-4; j_call: TRBJ2-7
cdr3_nt: TGCAGCGTTAACGGAAGGACAGGCTACAATGAGCAGTTCTTC; cdr3_aa: CSVNGRTGYNEQFF; clone_size: once; d_call: TRBD1; cdr3_length: 14; v_call: TRBV29-1; j_call: TRBJ2-1
cdr3_nt: TGTGCCAGCAGTCTTACAGGCCCCGGGGAGCTGTTTTTT; cdr3_aa: CASSLTGPGELFF; clone_size: NA; d_call: NA; cdr3_length: 13; v_call: TRBV12-3/TRBV12-4; j_call: TRBJ2-2
cdr3_nt: TGCGCCAGCAGCTTAGCGGAGGGGCGGTACGGGGAGCTGTTTTTT; cdr3_aa: CASSLAEGRYGELFF; clone_size: NA; d_call: NA; cdr3_length: 15; v_call: TRBV4-3; j_call: TRBJ2-2
cdr3_nt: TGTGCCAGCAGCTGGAGCGGGGGGATCGGCAATGAGCAGTTCTTC; cdr3_aa: CASSWSGGIGNEQFF; clone_size: NA; d_call: TRBD2; cdr3_length: 15; v_call: TRBV7-2; j_call: TRBJ2-1
cdr3_nt: TGCAGCGTTGACTGGACACCCAATGAAGCTTTCTTT; cdr3_aa: CSVDWTPNEAFF; clone_size: NA; d_call: NA; cdr3_length: 12; v_call: TRBV29-1; j_call: TRBJ1-1
cdr3_nt: TGTGCCAGCAGTTACAATGGCCAGGCCTACGAGCAGTACTTC; cdr3_aa: CASSYNGQAYEQYF; clone_size: NA; d_call: NA; cdr3_length: 14; v_call: TRBV6-6; j_call: TRBJ2-7
cdr3_nt: TGTGCCAGCAGCTTAGGAGGAGCGGGATCAGGAAATGAGCAGTTCTTC; cdr3_aa: CASSLGGAGSGNEQFF; clone_size: NA; d_call: TRBD2; cdr3_length: 16; v_call: TRBV7-9; j_call: TRBJ2-1
cdr3_nt: TGTGCCAGCAGTCCCGACTATAATGGGTATGGCTACACCTTC; cdr3_aa: CASSPDYNGYGYTF; clone_size: once; d_call: NA; cdr3_length: 14; v_call: TRBV6-5; j_call: TRBJ1-2
cdr3_nt: TGCAGCGTTGTCCCAGGGCGAGTGAACACTGAAGCTTTCTTT; cdr3_aa: CSVVPGRVNTEAFF; clone_size: few; d_call: NA; cdr3_length: 14; v_call: TRBV29-1; j_call: TRBJ1-1
cdr3_nt: TGCGCCAGCAGCCCGCAGCGGGGGGGCCTATACGAGCAGTACTTC; cdr3_aa: CASSPQRGGLYEQYF; clone_size: NA; d_call: TRBD2; cdr3_length: 15; v_call: TRBV5-1; j_call: TRBJ2-7
cdr3_nt: TGTGCCATCAGTGAGTCCATAGCGGGAGATAATGAGCAGTTCTTC; cdr3_aa: CAISESIAGDNEQFF; clone_size: few; d_call: TRBD2; cdr3_length: 15; v_call: TRBV10-3; j_call: TRBJ2-1
cdr3_nt: TGTGCCAGCAGCTTGGGGGACAGGGCTGGAAACACCATATATTTT; cdr3_aa: CASSLGDRAGNTIYF; clone_size: NA; d_call: TRBD1; cdr3_length: 15; v_call: TRBV5-4; j_call: TRBJ1-3
cdr3_nt: TGTGCCAGCAGCATACAGACAGGGAGCAATCAGCCCCAGCATTTT; cdr3_aa: CASSIQTGSNQPQHF; clone_size: NA; d_call: TRBD1; cdr3_length: 15; v_call: TRBV4-2; j_call: TRBJ1-5
cdr3_nt: TGTGCCAGCTCCCCCCGGACAGGGAACAATGAGCAGTTCTTC; cdr3_aa: CASSPRTGNNEQFF; clone_size: few; d_call: TRBD1; cdr3_length: 14; v_call: TRBV18; j_call: TRBJ2-1
cdr3_nt: TGTGCCAGCAGCGGACAGGGGGATAATTCACCCCTCCACTTT; cdr3_aa: CASSGQGDNSPLHF; clone_size: NA; d_call: TRBD1; cdr3_length: 14; v_call: TRBV6-5; j_call: TRBJ1-6
cdr3_nt: TGTGCCTGGGGTTACAGGGTGAGGGGCCAGAACACTGAAGCTTTCTTT; cdr3_aa: CAWGYRVRGQNTEAFF; clone_size: NA; d_call: NA; cdr3_length: 16; v_call: TRBV30; j_call: TRBJ1-1
cdr3_nt: TGTGCCAGCAGTTCGACAGTTGCAACTAATGAAAAACTGTTTTTT; cdr3_aa: CASSSTVATNEKLFF; clone_size: NA; d_call: NA; cdr3_length: 15; v_call: TRBV28; j_call: TRBJ1-4
cdr3_nt: TGTGCCAGCAGCCGAGACAGGGTGGACGGGGAGCTGTTTTTT; cdr3_aa: CASSRDRVDGELFF; clone_size: once; d_call: TRBD1; cdr3_length: 14; v_call: TRBV7-3; j_call: TRBJ2-2
cdr3_nt: TGTGCCAGCAGTTTTGGCCCGAATCAGCCCCAGCATTTT; cdr3_aa: CASSFGPNQPQHF; clone_size: NA; d_call: NA; cdr3_length: 13; v_call: TRBV27; j_call: TRBJ1-5
cdr3_nt: TGTGCCAGCAGCTTAGCAGAGGTGAACACTGAAGCTTTCTTT; cdr3_aa: CASSLAEVNTEAFF; clone_size: NA; d_call: NA; cdr3_length: 14; v_call: TRBV7-9; j_call: TRBJ1-1
cdr3_nt: TGTGCCAGCAGGCAACTAGCGGGGGGGTCTGAAGGCACAGATACGCAGTATTTT; cdr3_aa: CASRQLAGGSEGTDTQYF; clone_size: NA; d_call: TRBD2; cdr3_length: 18; v_call: TRBV11-2; j_call: TRBJ2-3
cdr3_nt: TGTGCCAGCAGTTATCAGGGGGACACTGAAGCTTTCTTT; cdr3_aa: CASSYQGDTEAFF; clone_size: once; d_call: TRBD1; cdr3_length: 13; v_call: TRBV6-2/TRBV6-3; j_call: TRBJ1-1
cdr3_nt: TGTGCCAGCTCACCAAGGGACAGGGGCTACGAGCAGTACTTC; cdr3_aa: CASSPRDRGYEQYF; clone_size: NA; d_call: TRBD1; cdr3_length: 14; v_call: TRBV18; j_call: TRBJ2-7
cdr3_nt: TGTGCCAGCAGTTACGGACTAGCGGGAGGTAGCATGGAGACCCAGTACTTC; cdr3_aa: CASSYGLAGGSMETQYF; clone_size: NA; d_call: TRBD2; cdr3_length: 17; v_call: TRBV6-2/TRBV6-3; j_call: TRBJ2-5
cdr3_nt: TGCGCCAGCAGCTTGGGCGCAGTGGTCAGGTCCCAAGAGACCCAGTACTTC; cdr3_aa: CASSLGAVVRSQETQYF; clone_size: NA; d_call: NA; cdr3_length: 17; v_call: TRBV5-1; j_call: TRBJ2-5
cdr3_nt: TGTGCCAGCAGTGAAGGCGGGGACAGGGGCTACACCTTC; cdr3_aa: CASSEGGDRGYTF; clone_size: NA; d_call: TRBD1; cdr3_length: 13; v_call: TRBV6-1; j_call: TRBJ1-2
cdr3_nt: TGCAGCGTTGAAGACCTGGGACAGGTTGACACTGAAGCTTTCTTT; cdr3_aa: CSVEDLGQVDTEAFF; clone_size: NA; d_call: TRBD1; cdr3_length: 15; v_call: TRBV29-1; j_call: TRBJ1-1
cdr3_nt: TGTGCCAGCAGTTACTTAACCAGAAACAATGAGCAGTTCTTC; cdr3_aa: CASSYLTRNNEQFF; clone_size: NA; d_call: NA; cdr3_length: 14; v_call: TRBV6-2/TRBV6-3; j_call: TRBJ2-1
cdr3_nt: TGTGCCAGCAGCCCTCCGCGGGGGGGGTGGGATCAGCCCCAGCATTTT; cdr3_aa: CASSPPRGGWDQPQHF; clone_size: NA; d_call: NA; cdr3_length: 16; v_call: TRBV3-1/TRBV3-2; j_call: TRBJ1-5
cdr3_nt: TGTGCCAGCAGCTCCGGGACAGGGCGGACCGGGGCCAACGTCCTGACTTTC; cdr3_aa: CASSSGTGRTGANVLTF; clone_size: NA; d_call: TRBD1; cdr3_length: 17; v_call: TRBV5-5; j_call: TRBJ2-6
cdr3_nt: TGTGCCAGCAGCAGGACAGACGACTACGAGCAGTACTTC; cdr3_aa: CASSRTDDYEQYF; clone_size: NA; d_call: NA; cdr3_length: 13; v_call: TRBV7-9; j_call: TRBJ2-7
cdr3_nt: TGTGCCAGCAGCTCGACAGGGCCTTACACTGAAGCTTTCTTT; cdr3_aa: CASSSTGPYTEAFF; clone_size: once; d_call: TRBD1; cdr3_length: 14; v_call: TRBV5-6; j_call: TRBJ1-1
cdr3_nt: TGTGCCAGCAGTTTGGACAGGGGGTCGTTAACTCTTAATCAGCCCCAGCATTTT; cdr3_aa: CASSLDRGSLTLNQPQHF; clone_size: few; d_call: TRBD1; cdr3_length: 18; v_call: TRBV28; j_call: TRBJ1-5
cdr3_nt: TGTGCCAGCAGCCGGGGCGGGAGCTGGGCCGGGGAGCTGTTTTTT; cdr3_aa: CASSRGGSWAGELFF; clone_size: NA; d_call: TRBD2; cdr3_length: 15; v_call: TRBV11-3; j_call: TRBJ2-2
cdr3_nt: TGTGCCAGCAGTCCGAGGGCGGGCCGGGTCGGCTACGAGCAGTACTTC; cdr3_aa: CASSPRAGRVGYEQYF; clone_size: NA; d_call: NA; cdr3_length: 16; v_call: TRBV28; j_call: TRBJ2-7
cdr3_nt: TGTGCCAGCACCCCACAAAGGGTAGCGGGGGGACATGAGCAGTTCTTC; cdr3_aa: CASTPQRVAGGHEQFF; clone_size: NA; d_call: TRBD2; cdr3_length: 16; v_call: TRBV11-1; j_call: TRBJ2-1